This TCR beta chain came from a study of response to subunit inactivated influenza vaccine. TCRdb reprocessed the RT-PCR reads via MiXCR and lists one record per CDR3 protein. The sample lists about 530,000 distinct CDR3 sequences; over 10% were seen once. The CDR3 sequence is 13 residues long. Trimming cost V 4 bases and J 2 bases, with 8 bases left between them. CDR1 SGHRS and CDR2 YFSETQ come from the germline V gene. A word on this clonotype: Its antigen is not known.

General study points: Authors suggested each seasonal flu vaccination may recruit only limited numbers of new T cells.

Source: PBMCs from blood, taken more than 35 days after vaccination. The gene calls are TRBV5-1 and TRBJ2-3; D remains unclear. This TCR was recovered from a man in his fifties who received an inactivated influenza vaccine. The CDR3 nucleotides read TGCGCCAGCAGCAACCTGACCACAGATACGCAGTATTTT. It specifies CASSNLTTDTQYF.